The 4 T cell receptor beta chains reported below all come from one sample, sequenced in a study of blood T cells in healthy people across ages (dated by TCRdb to about 2015). Library preparation used 5' RACE. Sequencing took place on an Illumina HiSeq 2500. A second PCR of roughly 7 to 11 cycles was performed with a sample-barcoded 5' primer and a J-beta primer mix. TCRdb's own reprocessing of the public reads used fastp at Q25 and MiXCR and kept productive beta chains. Rows are combined by CDR3 protein, so each entry shows the most common genes and DNA. This sample is represented by hundreds of thousands of distinct CDR3 sequences; 35% to 40% of them were singletons. 13% of the sample is in the top ten clones. The sequenced material came from blood. Receptor source: a young man in good health.

Worth noting for this clonotype: The junction departs from germline at one end; a sequencing error may be responsible. V usage is TRBV3-1 and J usage is TRBJ2-5; TRBD2 is a possible D gene (7 bases). The CDR3 covers 17 residues. Germline V gives CDR1 LGHDT, CDR2 YNNKEL (reference sequence). CDR3 residues: CASSQDKKGGGRESQYF. As DNA, the CDR3 is TGTGCCAGCAGCCAAGATAAAAAGGGGGGGGGCCGAGAGTCCCAGTACTTC.

This chain uses TRBV23-1 with TRBJ2-7; 7 bases match TRBD1. TRBV23-1 is an ORF; its function is uncertain. The CDR3 totals 15 residues. J gave up 0 bases and V 8 bases, and 10 bases lay outside the gene matches. In nucleotides, the CDR3 is TGCGCCAGCCTCCTATCAGGGACAGACTCCTACGAGCAGTACTTC. It specifies CASLLSGTDSYEQYF.

Comments on this clonotype: At one of its ends the junction is not consistent with the germline gene, which may arise from a read error. V is TRBV7-9 and J is TRBJ2-1; D perhaps matches TRBD1 (5 bases). The CDR3 covers 13 residues. CDR1 and CDR2 from the germline V gene are SEHNR and FQNEAQ (reference sequence). DNA of the CDR3: TGTGTCAGCCAGAGACCGGACAACAATGAGCAGTTCTTC. Residues: CVSQRPDNNEQFF.

This clonotype has at least ten counts. V is TRBV5-1 and J is TRBJ2-1; TRBD2 matches 13 bases. CDR1 and CDR2 from the germline V gene are SGHRS and YFSETQ. J was trimmed by 2 bases and V by 2 bases; bases with no gene match: 22. This CDR3 spans 23 amino acids. CDR3 loop: CASSFFPGASTSGLAGTYNEQFF. The CDR3 bases are TGCGCCAGCAGCTTTTTCCCAGGGGCTTCTACTTCGGGACTAGCGGGGACCTACAATGAGCAGTTCTTC.